The 20 T cell receptor beta chains given below trace back to one sample, sequenced in a study of tumor and adjacent non-tumor tissue in lung cancer. A modified ARM-PCR protocol with three rounds of nested PCR amplified TCRbeta. TCRdb redid the calling of the multiplex PCR reads with MiXCR, one entry per CDR3 protein. Of 90,000 to 100,000 distinct CDR3 sequences in the sample, approximately 80% are singletons; the top ten hold around 30%. This sample's RNA came from whole unsorted tissue. More than 3 cm separated this lung sample from the edge of the tumor. Sequenced input: distant non-tumor lung tissue. These receptor sequences come from a man aged 55 to 70 with small cell lung cancer.

The chain couples TRBV4-1 to TRBJ2-2; no clear D gene. Germline V gives CDR1 MGHRA, CDR2 YSYEKL. Trimming took 3 bases from V and 3 from J, leaving 8 bases between them. This CDR3 contains 14 residues. CDR3 coding DNA: TGCGCCAGCAGCCAGGGTCATTACACCGGGGAGCTGTTTTTT. Protein product: CASSQGHYTGELFF.

As concerns this clonotype: The CDR3 carries no conserved terminal phenylalanine or tryptophan, so it likely arises from a read error. The chain has TRBV29-1 and TRBJ2-5, with 12 bases identical to TRBD2. The J segment lost 0 bases and the V segment lost 7 bases, leaving 15 bases of the junction unmatched. This CDR3 region has 18 residues. CDR1 and CDR2 (germline): SQVTM, ANQGSEA. The CDR3 nucleotides are TGCAGCGCCGCGATGGGGGAACTAGCGGGAGGAGACCAAGAGACCCAGTACTTA. It translates to CSAAMGELAGGDQETQYL.

This clonotype was recorded a few times. The chain links TRBV11-2 to TRBJ2-7, with D perhaps matching TRBD1 (5 bases). This CDR3 spans 19 amino acids. Per germline, CDR1 SGHAT and CDR2 FQNNGV. CDR3 sequence: CASSFRARGRASLYYEQYV. DNA for the CDR3: TGTGCCAGCAGCTTTAGGGCTAGGGGAAGGGCGAGCCTTTACTACGAGCAGTACGTA.

This chain uses TRBV6-5 with TRBJ2-3; D remains ambiguous. Trimming removed 2 bases at V and 3 bases at J, with 27 bases between. The CDR3 is 20 residues long. Germline-derived CDR1 and CDR2 are MNHEY and SVGAGI. DNA of the CDR3: TGTGCCAGCAGTTACGCACCTCTTAAGGTTAGCACCAACGAGACAGATACGCAGTATTTT. Residues: CASSYAPLKVSTNETDTQYF.

About this clonotype itself: One junction end does not reproduce the germline sequence, and a read error may be involved. The V call is TRBV28, the J call TRBJ2-1; 7 bases fit TRBD2. Germline V gene data show CDR1 as MDHEN and CDR2 as SYDVKM. The CDR3 spans 15 residues. Here the CDR3 reads CASSFVGRDYIEQFF. CDR3 bases: TGTGCCAGCAGTTTCGTAGGGAGGGATTACATTGAGCAGTTCTTC. Using reference TRBV28 and TRBJ2-1 for the parts outside the CDR3, the full variable domain is DVKVTQSSRYLVKRTGEKVFLECVQDMDHENMFWYRQDPGLGLRLIYFSYDVKMKEKGDIPEGYSVSREKKERFSLILESASTNQTSMYLCASSFVGRDYIEQFFGPGTRLTVL.

The chain couples TRBV10-1 to TRBJ2-7; D possibly corresponds to TRBD2 (6 bases). The V gene's germline CDR1 is WNHNN and CDR2 SYGVQD (reference sequence). CDR3 length: 14 residues. In nucleotides, the CDR3 is TGCACCAGTAGTGAAGGAGGGAGTCCTAACGACCAGTACGTC. This encodes CTSSEGGSPNDQYV.

Remarks on this clonotype: A read error is likely, as this CDR3 ends without the conserved phenylalanine or tryptophan. The chain joins TRBV30 to TRBJ2-1; TRBD2 agrees at 9 bases. Germline loops: CDR1 GTSNPN, CDR2 SVGIG (reference sequence). This CDR3 region has 15 residues. The J segment lost 4 bases and the V segment lost 4 bases, leaving 8 bases of the junction unmatched. CDR3 residues: CAWKLAGGAYNEQFL. The CDR3 DNA follows: TGTGCCTGGAAATTGGCGGGAGGGGCTTACAATGAGCAGTTCTTA.

This clonotype was observed a single time. The junction does not match germline at one end; this may be a read error. The chain employs TRBV6-1 and TRBJ1-1; tentative D call: TRBD1 (6 bases). The CDR3 has 13 amino acids. CDR1 is MNHNS and CDR2 is SASEGT in the germline V gene. Here the CDR3 reads CASSRTVWNEAFF. CDR3 nucleotides: TGTGCTAGCAGCAGGACAGTGTGGAATGAAGCTTTCTTT.

Notes on this clonotype: Sequence at one end of the junction differs from germline and may be a read error. This chain connects TRBV5-4 to TRBJ2-1, with D possibly being TRBD1 or TRBD2 (7 bases each). Germline V gene data show CDR1 as SGHNT and CDR2 as YYREEE (reference sequence). This CDR3 contains 16 residues. The CDR3 loop is CAGSLRGGGFYNEQFF. The CDR3 coding sequence is TGTGCCGGCAGCTTGAGGGGAGGGGGCTTCTACAATGAGCAGTTCTTC.

This clonotype was detected only once. The germline gene is not matched at one end of the junction; a read error may be the cause. V and J are TRBV29-1 and TRBJ2-6, with no clear D. This CDR3 comprises 13 residues. Germline V gene lookup returns CDR1 SQVTM and CDR2 ANQGSEA. The DNA for the CDR3 is TGCAACACCGACATCTCTGGGGTCAACGTCCTGACTTTC. Translation gives CNTDISGVNVLTF.

This clonotype has just one count. Just one base apart from a much larger clone, this may be a read error. The chain carries TRBV7-9 and TRBJ1-1; a weak D match, TRBD1 (5 bases). With 6 bases removed from V and 10 bases from J, the gap between germline ends came to 18 bases. The CDR3 loop spans 13 amino acids. Germline V gives CDR1 SEHNR, CDR2 FQNEAQ (reference sequence). CDR3 loop: CASSQGEGPRAFF. The CDR3 nucleotides read TGTGCCAGCAGTCAAGGGGAGGGGCCTCGAGCTTTCTTT.

On this clonotype: The junction departs from germline at one end; a sequencing error may be responsible. This rearrangement joins TRBV6-5 to TRBJ2-1, with 11 bases that match TRBD2. This CDR3 has 17 residues. The germline V gene encodes CDR1 MNHEY and CDR2 SVGAGI. The CDR3 protein is CASSYSLWGLADNEQFF. CDR3 DNA: TGTGCCAGCAGTTACTCGTTATGGGGACTAGCGGACAATGAGCAATTCTTC.

A remark on this clonotype: A junction boundary mismatches the germline segment, possibly from a read error. The chain joins TRBV11-2 to TRBJ2-5; TRBD1 or TRBD2 may be the D gene (5 bases each). The germline CDR1 and CDR2 sequences are SGHAT and FQNNGV. The CDR3 spans 13 residues. The CDR3 coding sequence is TGTGCCAGCAGCCCGGGGCCTCAAGAGATCCAGTACTTC. Translation: CASSPGPQEIQYF.

As regards this clonotype: The junction departs from germline at one end; a sequencing error may be responsible. The rearrangement joins TRBV4-2 to TRBJ2-2; D is tentatively TRBD1 or TRBD2 (5 bases each). The CDR3 extends over 16 amino acids. Germline CDR1 and CDR2: LGHNA and YNFKEQ. CDR3 nucleotides: TGTGCCAACAGCCAAGACCTCAGGGCGAACACCGGGGAGCTGTCTTTT. Translating it yields CANSQDLRANTGELSF.

Turning to this clonotype: With a much larger clone just one base away, this may be a read error. The chain recombines TRBV7-9 with TRBJ2-5, with TRBD2 matching 7 bases. The V gene's germline CDR1 is SEHNR and CDR2 FQNEAQ (reference sequence). This CDR3 is built from 15 residues. DNA for the CDR3: TGTGTCAGCAGCTTAGGGGCGGGAGTCCAAGAGACCCAGTACTTC. Its protein is CVSSLGAGVQETQYF.

In regard to this clonotype: Here the CDR3 omits its conserved ending phenylalanine or tryptophan, so a read error is the likely source. The chain has TRBV6-1 and TRBJ2-7; D call uncertain. V lost 7 bases and J lost 3, with 19 bases in between. CDR1 MNHNS and CDR2 SASEGT come from the germline V gene. The CDR3 contains 15 residues. In DNA, the CDR3 is TGTGCCAGCAACACAATCGGGTCGTCCTTCTACGAGCAGTACCAC. Translation gives CASNTIGSSFYEQYH.

This clonotype was recorded only once. This sequence may be a read error, since a much larger clone differs from it by one base. The chain links TRBV6-1 to TRBJ2-7; D is possibly TRBD2 (7 bases). Looked up from germline, CDR1 is MNHNS and CDR2 is SASEGT. Trimming removed 7 bases at V and 2 bases at J, with 18 bases between. The CDR3 is 15 amino acids. CDR3 sequence: CASIRGGGSTYEQYF. The DNA of the CDR3 is TGTGCCAGCATCCGAGGGGGGGGCAGCACCTACGAGCAGTACTTC.

J is TRBJ1-3 and V is TRBV13; D unclear. Trimming stripped 4 bases from V and 3 bases from J, with 16 bases between. Per germline, CDR1 PRHDT and CDR2 FYEKMQ (reference sequence). The CDR3 is 16 amino acids. The DNA of the CDR3 is TGTGCCAGCAGCTCTCGGGCACCCGCTCTTGGAAACACCATATATTTT. This translates into CASSSRAPALGNTIYF.

The chain recombines TRBV5-1 with TRBJ1-1; D remains ambiguous. CDR1 is SGHRS and CDR2 is YFSETQ in the germline V gene. V dropped 2 bases and J dropped 10 bases, with 24 bases sitting between them. The length of the CDR3 is 16 residues. The CDR3: CASSLAETRAKLGAFF. The CDR3, as DNA: TGCGCCAGCAGCTTAGCAGAGACAAGGGCGAAGTTGGGAGCTTTCTTT.

A word on this clonotype: The germline gene is not matched at one end of the junction; a read error may be the cause. J is TRBJ1-6 and V is TRBV4-1; D remains unclear. Germline CDR1 is MGHRA and CDR2 is YSYEKL. The CDR3 runs 17 residues. The CDR3 nucleotides read TGCGTCAGCAGCCAGGTGGGCAGACGTCTTTATAATTCACCCCTCCACTTT. It yields the protein CVSSQVGRRLYNSPLHF.